This T cell receptor (beta chain) appears in the sequencing data of a study of blood T cell repertoires in COVID-19. Study context: The samples span acute and convalescent COVID-19 from the United States, Italy and Spain. Sources were T cells, B-cell-depleted T cells, or PBMCs; the material itself was cDNA or gDNA.

This CDR3 contains 14 residues. CDR1 and CDR2 from the germline V gene are LGHNA and YNFKEQ. Trimming cost V 0 bases and J 2 bases, with 5 bases left between them. Original analysis: Amplification from reference gene primers served as the basis for estimated nucleated cell counts. Only in-frame clones appear in the TCRdb table, and some are missing; sequencing was by immunoSEQ multiplex PCR. From that table come the V and J calls and clone size; the DNA was used to work out D and trimming. Of around 88,000 clones detected, around 85% appear once; the ten largest clones hold about 4.5%. The clonotype originates from a man in his sixties with acute or convalescent COVID-19. The V call is TRBV4-2, the J call TRBJ1-5; no firm D call. Sequencing was carried out using peripheral blood. CDR3 coding DNA: TGTGCCAGCAGCCAAGAGGCGGGCAATCAGCCCCAGCATTTT. Translated: CASSQEAGNQPQHF.